The 27 T cell receptor beta chains below were found in one sample sequenced in a study of T cell clonotyping in hematopoietic cell transplantation. TCRdb keeps only in-frame clones here, not all; method: immunoSEQ multiplex PCR. The repertoire holds 30,000 or so clones, with 90% to 95% as singletons. The sequencing here drew on PBMCs, taken 100 days after allogeneic stem cell transplant. These receptors were collected from a female patient in her fifties who had an allogeneic stem cell transplant from a related donor, so the T cells may come from the graft donor. Some clones in this sample may be carry-over from other donors' samples.

This chain links TRBV5-1 with TRBJ2-7; D may be TRBD2 (6 bases). The V end was cut by 2 bases, the J end by 2 bases, with 20 bases between. The CDR3 covers 17 residues. Germline lookup yields CDR1 SGHRS and CDR2 YFSETQ. The CDR3 DNA sequence: TGCGCCAGCAGCTTCCGAACCGGGAGTGAACTTCCCTACGAGCAGTACTTC. Amino acids: CASSFRTGSELPYEQYF.

The chain recombines TRBV9 with TRBJ1-6; TRBD1 is a possible D gene (5 bases). Trimming took 3 bases from V and 0 from J, leaving 7 bases between them. CDR1 is SGDLS and CDR2 is YYNGEE in the germline V gene. The CDR3 length is 15 residues. The CDR3 reads CASSGQSSYNSPLHF. Written as DNA, the CDR3 is TGTGCCAGCAGCGGACAGAGCTCCTATAATTCACCCCTCCACTTT.

The rearrangement joins TRBV9 to TRBJ2-1; 8 bases are shared with TRBD2. Germline V lookup: CDR1 SGDLS, CDR2 YYNGEE. The V and J ends lost 1 base and 2 bases, in that order; junction bases with no gene match: 2. There are 15 residues in the CDR3. The CDR3: CASSVRLATYNEQFF. CDR3 nucleotides: TGTGCCAGCAGCGTAAGACTAGCGACCTACAATGAGCAGTTCTTC.

In DNA form, the CDR3 reads TGCGCCAGCACCTTTATGGGGCTAGCGGGGGTTACCTACGAGCAGTACTTC. Protein product: CASTFMGLAGVTYEQYF. The chain joins TRBV5-1 to TRBJ2-7; 10 bases line up with TRBD2. V shed 6 bases, J shed 2 bases, and the junction held 14 bases outside the gene matches. This CDR3 spans 17 amino acids. CDR1 is SGHRS, CDR2 YFSETQ, per germline.

The chain carries TRBV5-1 and TRBJ2-3; a possible D gene is TRBD2 (6 bases). CDR1 is SGHRS, CDR2 YFSETQ, per germline. The length of the CDR3 is 14 residues. Trimming took 4 bases from V and 1 from J, leaving 10 bases between them. CDR3 region: CASSPASGTDTQYF. The CDR3, as DNA: TGCGCCAGCAGCCCGGCTAGCGGCACAGATACGCAGTATTTT.

The chain links TRBV18 to TRBJ1-2; 9 nucleotides match TRBD1. V lost 4 bases and J lost 4; bases outside the gene matches: 1. Germline-derived CDR1 and CDR2 are KGHSH and LQKENI. The CDR3 loop spans 13 amino acids. This CDR3 reads CASSRGQGYGYTF. The CDR3 DNA reads TGTGCCAGCTCACGGGGACAGGGCTATGGCTACACCTTC.

The CDR3 DNA sequence: TGTGCCAGCAGCTTAAGCTCTTACTATGGCTACACCTTC. Translating it yields CASSLSSYYGYTF. V is TRBV7-2 and J is TRBJ1-2; D is ambiguous. The CDR3 runs to 13 residues. CDR1 and CDR2 from the germline V gene are SGHTA and FQGNSA. V dropped 2 bases and J dropped 3 bases, with 7 bases sitting between them. Supplemented by reference TRBV7-2 and TRBJ1-2, the full variable domain reads GAGVSQSPSNKVTEKGKDVELRCDPISGHTALYWYRQSLGQGLEFLIYFQGNSAPDKSGLPSDRFSAERTGGSVSTLTIQRTQQEDSAVYLCASSLSSYYGYTFGSGTRLTVV.

This clone came up a few times. The chain is built from TRBV4-1 and TRBJ2-1, with TRBD1 matching 10 bases. Germline CDR1 reads MGHRA; CDR2 reads YSYEKL. CDR3 length equals 15 residues. V lost 4 bases to trimming and J lost 5 bases; unmatched junction nucleotides: 5. The CDR3 is CASSPTGGQDNEQFF. CDR3 DNA sequence: TGCGCCAGCAGCCCGACAGGGGGCCAGGACAATGAGCAGTTCTTC.

The chain couples TRBV5-6 to TRBJ1-1, with D tentatively TRBD1 (6 bases). Trimming took 0 bases from V and 5 from J, leaving 11 bases between them. Germline assignment: CDR1 SGHDT and CDR2 YYEEEE. The CDR3 covers 14 residues. For the CDR3, the DNA is TGTGCCAGCAGCTTGGAAGGGGGGAGGACTGAAGCTTTCTTT. Protein sequence: CASSLEGGRTEAFF.

The chain carries TRBV12-5 and TRBJ2-5; D unclear. The length of the CDR3 is 12 residues. Trimming took 2 bases from V and 5 from J, leaving 6 bases between them. Germline-derived CDR1 and CDR2 are LGHNT and FRNRAP. CDR3 region: CASGLHGETQYF. The CDR3 coding sequence is TGTGCTAGTGGTTTGCACGGGGAGACCCAGTACTTC.

CDR3 in amino acids: CAISEPGGQGAPSDTQYF. In DNA, the CDR3 is TGTGCCATCAGTGAGCCTGGGGGACAGGGGGCGCCATCGGATACGCAGTATTTT. V gene TRBV10-3 combines with J gene TRBJ2-3; 12 bases are shared with TRBD1. There are 18 residues in the CDR3. Germline V gene lookup returns CDR1 ENHRY and CDR2 SYGVKD. Trimming at V came to 2 bases and at J to 6 bases, leaving 12 bases not matched to a gene.

The chain links TRBV7-2 to TRBJ1-1; D gene ambiguous. Trimming took 8 bases from V and 8 from J, leaving 12 bases between them. The germline CDR1 and CDR2 sequences are SGHTA and FQGNSA. This CDR3 is 11 amino acids long. The DNA for the CDR3 is TGTGCCAGCCGAGGGTCCGGAGAAGCTTTCTTT. It translates to CASRGSGEAFF.

This chain links TRBV27 with TRBJ2-1; 8 bases are a match to TRBD1. V lost 2 bases, J lost 0 bases, and 0 bases stayed unmatched. CDR1 is MNHEY and CDR2 is SMNVEV in the germline V gene (reference sequence). The CDR3 length is 15 residues. The CDR3 sequence is CASSLGQGSYNEQFF. CDR3 in DNA: TGTGCCAGCAGTTTAGGACAGGGCTCCTACAATGAGCAGTTCTTC.

DNA of the CDR3: TGTGCCAGCAGTGAACAGGGTAACAATCAGCCCCAGCATTTT. It encodes CASSEQGNNQPQHF. The V gene is TRBV6-1, the J gene TRBJ1-5; D may be TRBD1 (5 bases). CDR1 MNHNS and CDR2 SASEGT come from the germline V gene. With 2 bases removed from V and 3 bases from J, the gap between germline ends came to 8 bases. This CDR3 region has 14 residues.

The CDR3 sequence is CASSRYRDRSSYEQYF. In nucleotides, the CDR3 is TGTGCCAGCAGCCGGTACAGGGATCGAAGCTCCTACGAGCAGTACTTC. The chain uses TRBV5-6 and TRBJ2-5; D may be TRBD1 (6 bases). The tail of the sequence fits TRBJ2-7 better, so the J call may be wrong. This CDR3 region has 16 residues. Germline loops: CDR1 SGHDT, CDR2 YYEEEE.

The chain employs TRBV7-8 and TRBJ2-1; TRBD2 agrees at 12 bases. This CDR3 is 14 amino acids long. Germline loops: CDR1 SGHVS, CDR2 FQNEAQ. V was clipped by 5 bases and J by 10 bases; unmatched bases: 6. The CDR3 loop reads CASSLLAGGGEQFF. Written as DNA, the CDR3 is TGTGCCAGCAGCCTACTAGCGGGGGGCGGGGAGCAGTTCTTC.

The chain couples TRBV10-3 to TRBJ2-5; 12 bases are a match to TRBD2. This CDR3 is 18 amino acids long. The J segment lost 2 bases and the V segment lost 0 bases, leaving 7 bases of the junction unmatched. The germline V gene encodes CDR1 ENHRY and CDR2 SYGVKD. Here the CDR3 reads CAISESETSGGLQETQYF. Here the CDR3 DNA reads TGTGCCATCAGTGAGTCGGAGACTAGCGGGGGACTTCAAGAGACCCAGTACTTC.

This chain uses TRBV11-2 with TRBJ1-2; D gene unclear. The CDR3 sequence is 12 residues long. The ends were cut back, 3 bases at V and 5 bases at J, with 7 bases in the middle. Germline V gene sequence: CDR1 SGHAT, CDR2 FQNNGV. CDR3 DNA sequence: TGTGCCAGCAGCTTCGGGGAATATGGCTACACCTTC. This sequence encodes CASSFGEYGYTF.

The chain joins TRBV2 to TRBJ2-1, with D perhaps given as TRBD1 or TRBD2 (5 bases each). The CDR3 runs to 17 residues. The V end was cut by 2 bases, the J end by 3 bases, with 17 bases between. Looked up from germline, CDR1 is SNHLY and CDR2 is FYNNEI. CDR3 in DNA: TGTGCCAGCAGTGAAATGGGTCGGCAGGGAGTCTACAATGAGCAGTTCTTC. As protein: CASSEMGRQGVYNEQFF.

Written as DNA, the CDR3 is TGTGCCAGCAGTTTACCCTTATATGGCTACACCTTC. It encodes CASSLPLYGYTF. This chain joins TRBV28 and TRBJ1-2; D unresolved. The V and J ends lost 2 bases and 5 bases respectively, with 6 bases between them. Germline V gene lookup returns CDR1 MDHEN and CDR2 SYDVKM. CDR3 length: 12 residues.

The rearrangement uses TRBV2 and TRBJ2-6; D remains unclear. The germline V and J ends were trimmed by 6 bases and 1 base, with 7 bases remaining between them. Germline CDR1 SNHLY, CDR2 FYNNEI. This CDR3 spans 14 amino acids. The CDR3 reads CASRLESGANVLTF. The CDR3 nucleotides are TGTGCCAGCAGGTTGGAGTCTGGGGCCAACGTCCTGACTTTC.

The CDR3 loop is CAWKFTQGGIHEQYF. The CDR3 DNA follows: TGTGCCTGGAAGTTCACGCAGGGTGGAATCCACGAGCAGTACTTC. The chain uses TRBV30 and TRBJ2-7; D might be TRBD1 (5 bases). Deletions cut 4 bases from V and 5 bases from J, with 21 bases between. The CDR3 has 15 amino acids. The germline V gene encodes CDR1 GTSNPN and CDR2 SVGIG (reference sequence). Full variable domain (missing parts from reference TRBV30 and TRBJ2-7): SQTIHQWPATLVQPVGSPLSLECTVEGTSNPNLYWYRQAAGRGLQLLFYSVGIGQISSEVPQNLSASRPQDRQFILSSKKLLLSDSGFYLCAWKFTQGGIHEQYFGPGTRLTVT.

The gene calls are TRBV5-4 and TRBJ1-1; 10 bases agree with TRBD1. The CDR3 sequence is 14 residues long. After removal of 4 bases from V and 8 bases from J, the junction contained 8 bases not matched to a gene. Germline V gene sequence: CDR1 SGHNT, CDR2 YYREEE (reference sequence). The CDR3 is CASSRGTGELEAFF. Here the CDR3 DNA reads TGTGCCAGCAGCCGGGGGACAGGGGAGTTGGAAGCTTTCTTT.

V and J are TRBV6-5 and TRBJ1-1; D perhaps matches TRBD1 (5 bases). There are 14 residues in the CDR3. Trimming took off 4 bases at V and 7 bases at J, with 16 bases between the two ends. Germline values: CDR1 MNHEY, CDR2 SVGAGI. CDR3 loop: CASSSPSGRVEAFF. In DNA form, the CDR3 reads TGTGCCAGCAGTTCCCCCTCCGGCAGGGTTGAAGCTTTCTTT.

The gene calls are TRBV7-9 and TRBJ1-2; the D gene is possibly TRBD1 (6 bases). Trimming shortened V by 5 bases and J by 4 bases, and 14 bases separated the two germline ends. This CDR3 comprises 14 residues. The germline V gene encodes CDR1 SEHNR and CDR2 FQNEAQ (reference sequence). The CDR3 bases are TGTGCCAGCAGCGTTCAACAGGGTACCTATGGCTACACCTTC. Its translation: CASSVQQGTYGYTF.

This clone appeared once. The gene calls are TRBV5-1 and TRBJ1-6; D is ambiguous. The germline V gene has CDR1 SGHRS and CDR2 YFSETQ. There are 14 residues in the CDR3. V was pared by 4 bases and J by 6 bases, with 11 bases between. The CDR3 region has the DNA TGCGCCAGCAGCCCACAAACGGGTAATTCACCCCTCCACTTT. Residues: CASSPQTGNSPLHF.

The chain employs TRBV6-5 and TRBJ1-2; the D is unclear. CDR3 size: 15 residues. V was pared by 0 bases and J by 0 bases, with 8 bases between. Germline V CDR1 and CDR2: MNHEY, SVGAGI. The CDR3 loop reads CASSYSARPNYGYTF. The CDR3 nucleotides are TGTGCCAGCAGTTACTCAGCCCGACCTAACTATGGCTACACCTTC.